What follows are 22 T cell receptor beta chains derived from one specimen sequenced in a study of cytomegalovirus exposure and HLA in healthy donors. PCR employed 60 Vbeta and 13 Jbeta primers. Libraries were prepared by immunoSEQ multiplex PCR; TCRdb keeps only in-frame clonotypes and omits some of them. The sample lists 150,000 to 200,000 clones, roughly nine tenths seen once, with around 1% in the top ten. The sequenced material came from PBMCs. The receptors were gathered from a boy aged 2 to 9 in good health and CMV-seronegative.

This clone was observed a single time. The genes are TRBV28 and TRBJ1-2, with 12 bases identical to TRBD1. The germline V gene has CDR1 MDHEN and CDR2 SYDVKM. V dropped 6 bases and J dropped 8; count of bases not matched to a gene: 4. This CDR3 comprises 13 residues. This CDR3 is CASRTGTGGGYTF. CDR3 nucleotides: TGTGCCAGCAGAACCGGGACAGGGGGCGGCTACACCTTC.

This clone was detected only once. CDR3 protein: CASMSSGSTDTQYF. The DNA of the CDR3 is TGTGCCAGCATGAGTAGCGGGAGCACAGATACGCAGTATTTT. V is TRBV6-1 and J is TRBJ2-3; 7 nucleotides line up with TRBD2. V was clipped by 7 bases and J by 0 bases; unmatched bases: 4. Germline V gene lookup returns CDR1 MNHNS and CDR2 SASEGT. The CDR3 totals 14 residues.

This clone was recorded only once. V and J are TRBV6-4 and TRBJ1-5; the match to TRBD1 covers 7 bases. CDR1 and CDR2 from the germline V gene are MRHNA and SNTAGT. This CDR3 has 18 amino acids. The V and J ends lost 0 bases and 3 bases, in that order; junction bases with no gene match: 11. Written as DNA, the CDR3 is TGTGCCAGCAGTGACTCGTTACCCGTACAGGGGATCAATCAGCCCCAGCATTTT. Its translation: CASSDSLPVQGINQPQHF.

V and J are TRBV27 and TRBJ1-2; a weak D match, TRBD1 (6 bases). V lost 5 bases and J lost 7, with 14 bases in between. Germline loops: CDR1 MNHEY, CDR2 SMNVEV (reference sequence). The CDR3 is 13 amino acids. Here the CDR3 reads CASSQDRLGGYTF. CDR3 DNA sequence: TGTGCCAGCAGTCAAGACAGGCTCGGTGGCTACACCTTC.

The CDR3 spells CASNSGGSGNEQFF. In DNA, the CDR3 is TGTGCCAGCAATAGCGGGGGATCGGGCAATGAGCAGTTCTTC. The chain links TRBV2 to TRBJ2-1; 9 bases map to TRBD2. The germline gives CDR1 SNHLY, CDR2 FYNNEI. The CDR3 has 14 residues. V lost 7 bases to trimming and J lost 6 bases; unmatched junction nucleotides: 7.

The rearrangement joins TRBV11-2 to TRBJ2-5; tentatively, D is TRBD1 (6 bases). Trimming shortened V by 3 bases and J by 7 bases, and 18 bases separated the two germline ends. The CDR3 loop spans 15 amino acids. Germline V lookup: CDR1 SGHAT, CDR2 FQNNGV. The CDR3 DNA follows: TGTGCCAGCAGCTTGGGCCAGGGGAATTGGGCGACCCAGTACTTC. This codes for CASSLGQGNWATQYF.

A single count supports this clone. CDR3 DNA: TGTGCCAGCAGTTTTACGGGAGCGGGTTACAATGAGCAGTTCTTC. It translates to CASSFTGAGYNEQFF. The chain joins TRBV27 to TRBJ2-1; a possible D gene is TRBD2 (6 bases). Trimming left V 3 bases short and J 4 bases short, with 13 bases between. Per germline, CDR1 MNHEY and CDR2 SMNVEV (reference sequence). The CDR3 covers 15 residues.

The V and J genes are TRBV5-1 and TRBJ1-1, with TRBD1 identical over 8 bases. Germline V gene lookup returns CDR1 SGHRS and CDR2 YFSETQ. Trimming at V came to 4 bases and at J to 3 bases, leaving 2 bases not matched to a gene. The CDR3 loop spans 13 amino acids. This CDR3 is CASSVDRDTEAFF. Written as DNA, the CDR3 is TGCGCCAGCAGCGTGGACAGGGACACTGAAGCTTTCTTT.

This clone was observed a handful of times. The chain combines TRBV11-2 with TRBJ1-1; TRBD1 matches at 10 bases. This CDR3 contains 16 residues. The germline CDR1 and CDR2 sequences are SGHAT and FQNNGV. Trimming took 7 bases from V and 6 from J; bases not matched to a gene: 14. DNA for the CDR3: TGTGCCAGCACCCTTAGAAGACAGGGGGCGGGATCTGAAGCTTTCTTT. Protein sequence: CASTLRRQGAGSEAFF. Drawing the rest from reference TRBV11-2 and TRBJ1-1, the complete variable domain is EAGVAQSPRYKIIEKRQSVAFWCNPISGHATLYWYQQILGQGPKLLIQFQNNGVVDDSQLPKDRFSAERLKGVDSTLKIQPAKLEDSAVYLCASTLRRQGAGSEAFFGQGTRLTVV.

The chain recombines TRBV27 with TRBJ1-2; D ambiguous. This CDR3 comprises 14 residues. Germline loops: CDR1 MNHEY, CDR2 SMNVEV (reference sequence). Trimming removed 6 bases at V and 5 bases at J, with 16 bases between. The CDR3 reads CASRPATPGYGYTF. CDR3 nucleotide sequence: TGTGCCAGCAGACCCGCCACCCCGGGTTATGGCTACACCTTC.

Turning to this clone: The junction departs from the called germline gene at one end, perhaps through a read error. V usage is TRBV7-2 and J usage is TRBJ2-5, with D perhaps matching TRBD1 (5 bases). CDR1 and CDR2 (germline): SGHTA, FQGNSA. The CDR3 loop spans 13 amino acids. Here the CDR3 DNA reads TGTGCCAGCAGCTTTTCCTTGGACCAAGACAGTCACTTC. It translates to CASSFSLDQDSHF.

V and J are TRBV15 and TRBJ1-1, with D unresolved. V lost 1 base, J lost 3 bases, and 6 bases lay in between. CDR1 and CDR2 from the germline V gene are LNHNV and YYDKDF (reference sequence). The CDR3 is 13 amino acids. The CDR3 spells CATSRVSYTEAFF. CDR3 coding DNA: TGTGCCACCAGCAGAGTGTCGTACACTGAAGCTTTCTTT.

This sequence joins TRBV28 and TRBJ2-7, with TRBD2 as a possible D gene (5 bases). The germline V gene has CDR1 MDHEN and CDR2 SYDVKM. Trimming removed 2 bases at V and 0 bases at J, with 11 bases between. The CDR3 spans 15 residues. The CDR3 DNA is TGTGCCAGCAGTTTACCCAAGACTACCTCCTACGAGCAGTACTTC. This gives the protein CASSLPKTTSYEQYF.

Written as DNA, the CDR3 is TGTGCCAGCAGTGACCTTCGGGGATCACCCCTCCACTTT. Translated: CASSDLRGSPLHF. The V call is TRBV6-1, the J call TRBJ1-6, with D uncertain. The V and J ends lost 3 bases and 10 bases respectively, with 10 bases between them. The CDR3 is 13 residues long. The V gene's germline CDR1 is MNHNS and CDR2 SASEGT.

This chain uses TRBV5-1 with TRBJ1-3; 7 bases fit TRBD1. The trim removed 2 bases at V and 2 bases at J, leaving 7 bases unmatched. Germline V gives CDR1 SGHRS, CDR2 YFSETQ. This CDR3 region has 16 residues. In DNA, the CDR3 is TGCGCCAGCAGCTTAGTAACAGGGGAAGCTGGAAACACCATATATTTT. Its translation: CASSLVTGEAGNTIYF. The full variable domain, with the rest looked up from reference TRBV5-1 and TRBJ1-3, is KAGVTQTPRYLIKTRGQQVTLSCSPISGHRSVSWYQQTPGQGLQFLFEYFSETQRNKGNFPGRFSGRQFSNSRSEMNVSTLELGDSALYLCASSLVTGEAGNTIYFGEGSWLTVV.

This clone appeared once. The chain has TRBV28 and TRBJ2-5; D is unresolved. V was cut by 6 bases and J by 7 bases, with 12 bases left in between. The CDR3 runs 12 residues. CDR1 and CDR2 from the germline V gene are MDHEN and SYDVKM. The CDR3 nucleotides read TGTGCCAGCAGCCTGCCTAAGTCGACCCAGTACTTC. Residues: CASSLPKSTQYF.

This chain uses TRBV7-9 with TRBJ1-1, with a tentative D call TRBD1 (5 bases). CDR1 is SEHNR, CDR2 FQNEAQ, per germline (reference sequence). The CDR3 is made up of 14 amino acids. The V and J ends lost 5 bases and 3 bases respectively, with 13 bases between them. Written as DNA, the CDR3 is TGTGCCAGCAGCCCACAGGATGGGCACACTGAAGCTTTCTTT. Its translation is CASSPQDGHTEAFF. Combining the CDR3 with reference TRBV7-9 and TRBJ1-1 gives the whole variable domain DTGVSQNPRHKITKRGQNVTFRCDPISEHNRLYWYRQTLGQGPEFLTYFQNEAQLEKSRLLSDRFSAERPKGSFSTLEIQRTEQGDSAMYLCASSPQDGHTEAFFGQGTRLTVV.

This clone was picked up one time. This chain links TRBV4-1 with TRBJ1-1, with D possibly matching TRBD1 (5 bases). Trimming shortened V by 4 bases and J by 1 base, and 13 bases separated the two germline ends. The germline V gene has CDR1 MGHRA and CDR2 YSYEKL. This CDR3 region has 15 residues. CDR3 sequence reads: CASSPGWNANTEAFF. In nucleotides, the CDR3 is TGCGCCAGCAGCCCAGGGTGGAACGCGAACACTGAAGCTTTCTTT.

The rearrangement joins TRBV15 to TRBJ2-1, with 7 bases lining up with TRBD2. The CDR3 loop spans 14 amino acids. V gave up 5 bases and J gave up 7 bases; unmatched junction bases: 8. The V gene's germline CDR1 is LNHNV and CDR2 YYDKDF (reference sequence). The CDR3 nucleotides read TGTGCCACCAGCGACGGCGGGAGCTCGAATGAGCAGTTCTTC. Translating it yields CATSDGGSSNEQFF.

The gene calls are TRBV27 and TRBJ2-5, with 12 bases that match TRBD2. The germline V gene encodes CDR1 MNHEY and CDR2 SMNVEV (reference sequence). V lost 2 bases and J lost 5; bases outside the gene matches: 6. There are 16 residues in the CDR3. As DNA, the CDR3 is TGTGCCAGCAGTTTAGCGACTAGCGGGAGCATGGAGACCCAGTACTTC. Translated, it gives CASSLATSGSMETQYF.

The chain joins TRBV6-1 to TRBJ1-1, with 8 positions matching TRBD1. Trimming at V came to 8 bases and at J to 0 bases, leaving 8 bases not matched to a gene. The CDR3 is made up of 15 amino acids. Germline CDR1 is MNHNS and CDR2 is SASEGT. The DNA of the CDR3 is TGTGCCAGCGGATCCGGGACAGGAATGAACACTGAAGCTTTCTTT. It encodes CASGSGTGMNTEAFF.

In its sample, this clone was seen a few times. The chain joins TRBV5-1 to TRBJ1-5; weak D call: TRBD1 (6 bases). In germline, CDR1 is SGHRS, CDR2 YFSETQ. V shed 4 bases and J shed 3 bases, with 11 bases lying between them. The CDR3 consists of 14 residues. CDR3 bases: TGCGCCAGCAGCCTGGACAGCATCAATCAGCCCCAGCATTTT. The encoded protein is CASSLDSINQPQHF.